Presented here are 10 T cell receptor beta chains from one specimen sequenced in a study of T cells in women clearing cervical HPV infection. Data came from immunoSEQ multiplex PCR; TCRdb stores just in-frame clones and leaves some out. In all, the sample yields fewer than 25,000 clones. Sample: blood buffy coat. The receptor source for this set is a woman between 18 and 70 years old with a cervical HPV16 infection that either progressed to CIN3+ or cleared (not recorded which).

A note on this clone: The CDR3 end is not reached by the read, which stops 3 residues before it; the germline J gene fills it in. This rearrangement joins TRBV19 to TRBJ2-5, with 7 bases fitting TRBD1. Germline values: CDR1 LNHDA, CDR2 SQIVND (reference sequence). There are 13 residues in the CDR3. Losses at the gene ends were 6 bases for V and 2 bases for J; bases not matched to a gene: 3. The chain's CDR3 is CASSQGQQETQYF. CDR3 DNA, as far as it was read: TGTGCCAGTAGCCAGGGACAGCAAGAGACC.

On this clone: The read ends 3 residues early relative to the CDR3; the germline J gene fills the gap. The chain has TRBV18 and TRBJ1-2; D uncertain. This CDR3 region has 12 residues. The germline V gene encodes CDR1 KGHSH and CDR2 LQKENI. Trimming removed 6 bases from V and 6 bases from J, with 11 bases in between. CDR3 residues: CASSPTGDGYTF. The part of the CDR3 DNA that was read is TGTGCCAGCTCCCCTACCGGTGATGGC. Full variable domain (rest looked up from reference TRBV18 and TRBJ1-2): NAGVMQNPRHLVRRRGQEARLRCSPMKGHSHVYWYRQLPEEGLKFMVYLQKENIIDESGMPKERFSAEFPKEGPSILRIQQVVRGDSAAYFCASSPTGDGYTFGSGTRLTVV.

With regard to this clone: The missing CDR3 end, 3 residues past where the read stops, is filled in from the germline J gene. The chain employs TRBV5-1 and TRBJ2-3, with 10 nucleotides matching TRBD1. The germline V gene encodes CDR1 SGHRS and CDR2 YFSETQ. CDR3 length equals 18 residues. Trimming removed 0 bases from V and 1 base from J; junction bases left unmatched: 8. This chain's CDR3 is CASSLVLTGQGRTDTQYF. The sequenced CDR3 bases are TGCGCCAGCAGCTTGGTTTTGACGGGACAGGGGCGCACAGATACG.

Comments on this clone: The sequenced fragment ends 3 residues before the CDR3 boundary, so the rest is inferred from the germline J gene. V gene TRBV6-1 combines with J gene TRBJ1-2, with a possible D match to TRBD1 (5 bases). Germline lookup yields CDR1 MNHNS and CDR2 SASEGT. The CDR3 runs to 15 residues. The covered CDR3 bases are TGTGCCAGCAGTGGGGGGGGGAGCTCCTACAATGAC. It yields the protein CASSGGGSSYND. Given in full, the CDR3 is CASSGGGSSYNDYTF.

The chain's CDR3 is CASSARRGEGIWSNQPQHF. The DNA read from the CDR3 is TGTGCCAGCTCAGCCCGACGAGGAGAGGGGATATGGAGCAATCAGCCC. V gene TRBV18 combines with J gene TRBJ1-5, with D perhaps matching TRBD1 (5 bases). The read ends 3 residues early relative to the CDR3; the germline J gene fills the gap. The V gene's germline CDR1 is KGHSH and CDR2 LQKENI. Between the trimmed V and J ends, which lost 5 bases and 1 base, there was a span of 24 bases. This CDR3 is built from 19 residues.

A remark on this clone: The missing CDR3 end, 3 residues past where the read stops, is filled in from the germline J gene. This rearrangement joins TRBV14 to TRBJ2-7, with 11 bases fitting TRBD2. Per the germline V gene, CDR1 is SGHDN and CDR2 is FVKESK. The CDR3 loop spans 18 amino acids. With 0 bases clipped from V and 5 bases from J, the junction kept 12 bases outside the gene matches. CDR3 amino acids: CASSQDLRLAGGRHEQYF. Partial CDR3 DNA: TGTGCCAGCAGCCAAGATCTCCGGCTAGCGGGAGGTCGCCACGAG.

Notes on this clone: The read is 3 residues too short to cover the CDR3 end, so that end is filled in from the germline J gene. The V gene is TRBV6-2 or TRBV6-3, the J gene TRBJ2-7, with TRBD1 as a possible D gene (7 bases). Germline CDR1 and CDR2: MNHEY and SVGEGT. The CDR3 covers 12 residues. V was trimmed by 5 bases and J by 4 bases, leaving 9 bases between them. The CDR3 spells CASSPGGYEQYF. The CDR3 bases that were read are TGTGCCAGCAGTCCAGGGGGGTACGAG.

A word on this clone: The sequenced fragment ends 3 residues before the CDR3 boundary, so the rest is inferred from the germline J gene. The chain recombines TRBV18 with TRBJ1-2; tentatively, D is TRBD1 (6 bases). The CDR3 consists of 13 residues. Germline-derived CDR1 and CDR2 are KGHSH and LQKENI. The CDR3 bases that were read are TGTGCCAGCTCACCGCCGGGACATTTGAAC. Protein sequence: CASSPPGHLN. The full CDR3 is CASSPPGHLNYTF. The entire variable domain, with the rest obtained from reference TRBV18 and TRBJ1-2, is as follows: NAGVMQNPRHLVRRRGQEARLRCSPMKGHSHVYWYRQLPEEGLKFMVYLQKENIIDESGMPKERFSAEFPKEGPSILRIQQVVRGDSAAYFCASSPPGHLNYTFGSGTRLTVV.

A word on this clone: The DNA ends 3 residues before the CDR3 does, and the rest of the CDR3 is filled in from the germline J gene. The chain employs TRBV20-1 and TRBJ2-7, with D possibly being TRBD2 (6 bases). Trimming left V 4 bases short and J 3 bases short, with 13 bases between. Germline V lookup: CDR1 DFQATT, CDR2 SNEGSKA (reference sequence). The CDR3 sequence is 13 residues long. The sequenced part of the CDR3 DNA is TGCAGTGCTACCGTTGGGGGGAACTACGAG. This codes for CSATVGGNYE. The entire CDR3 protein reads CSATVGGNYEQYF.

Concerning this clone: Read data end 3 residues before the CDR3 end; the end is taken from the germline J gene. The chain couples TRBV7-9 to TRBJ2-3; unclear D gene. The CDR3 is made up of 12 amino acids. Germline V lookup: CDR1 SEHNR, CDR2 FQNEAQ (reference sequence). Incomplete CDR3 DNA: TGTGCCAGCAGCTTAGCTAGAGAGACG. It specifies CASSLARET. The entire CDR3 is CASSLARETQYF.